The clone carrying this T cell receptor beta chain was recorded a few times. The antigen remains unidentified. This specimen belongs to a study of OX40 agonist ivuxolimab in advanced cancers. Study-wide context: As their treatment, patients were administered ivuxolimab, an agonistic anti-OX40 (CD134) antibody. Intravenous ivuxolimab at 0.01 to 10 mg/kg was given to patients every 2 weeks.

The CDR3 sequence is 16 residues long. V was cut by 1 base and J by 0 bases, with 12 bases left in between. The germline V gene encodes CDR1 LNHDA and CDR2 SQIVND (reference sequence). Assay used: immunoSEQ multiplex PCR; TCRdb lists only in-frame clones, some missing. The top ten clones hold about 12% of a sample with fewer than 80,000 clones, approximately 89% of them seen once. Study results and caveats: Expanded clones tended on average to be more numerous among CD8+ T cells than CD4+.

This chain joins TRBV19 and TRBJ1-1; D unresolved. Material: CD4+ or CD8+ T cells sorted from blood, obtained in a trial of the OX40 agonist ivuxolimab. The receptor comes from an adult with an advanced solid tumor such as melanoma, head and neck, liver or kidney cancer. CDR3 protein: CASSIGRTRLNTEAFF. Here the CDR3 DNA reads TGTGCCAGTAGTATAGGGAGAACAAGGTTGAACACTGAAGCTTTCTTT.